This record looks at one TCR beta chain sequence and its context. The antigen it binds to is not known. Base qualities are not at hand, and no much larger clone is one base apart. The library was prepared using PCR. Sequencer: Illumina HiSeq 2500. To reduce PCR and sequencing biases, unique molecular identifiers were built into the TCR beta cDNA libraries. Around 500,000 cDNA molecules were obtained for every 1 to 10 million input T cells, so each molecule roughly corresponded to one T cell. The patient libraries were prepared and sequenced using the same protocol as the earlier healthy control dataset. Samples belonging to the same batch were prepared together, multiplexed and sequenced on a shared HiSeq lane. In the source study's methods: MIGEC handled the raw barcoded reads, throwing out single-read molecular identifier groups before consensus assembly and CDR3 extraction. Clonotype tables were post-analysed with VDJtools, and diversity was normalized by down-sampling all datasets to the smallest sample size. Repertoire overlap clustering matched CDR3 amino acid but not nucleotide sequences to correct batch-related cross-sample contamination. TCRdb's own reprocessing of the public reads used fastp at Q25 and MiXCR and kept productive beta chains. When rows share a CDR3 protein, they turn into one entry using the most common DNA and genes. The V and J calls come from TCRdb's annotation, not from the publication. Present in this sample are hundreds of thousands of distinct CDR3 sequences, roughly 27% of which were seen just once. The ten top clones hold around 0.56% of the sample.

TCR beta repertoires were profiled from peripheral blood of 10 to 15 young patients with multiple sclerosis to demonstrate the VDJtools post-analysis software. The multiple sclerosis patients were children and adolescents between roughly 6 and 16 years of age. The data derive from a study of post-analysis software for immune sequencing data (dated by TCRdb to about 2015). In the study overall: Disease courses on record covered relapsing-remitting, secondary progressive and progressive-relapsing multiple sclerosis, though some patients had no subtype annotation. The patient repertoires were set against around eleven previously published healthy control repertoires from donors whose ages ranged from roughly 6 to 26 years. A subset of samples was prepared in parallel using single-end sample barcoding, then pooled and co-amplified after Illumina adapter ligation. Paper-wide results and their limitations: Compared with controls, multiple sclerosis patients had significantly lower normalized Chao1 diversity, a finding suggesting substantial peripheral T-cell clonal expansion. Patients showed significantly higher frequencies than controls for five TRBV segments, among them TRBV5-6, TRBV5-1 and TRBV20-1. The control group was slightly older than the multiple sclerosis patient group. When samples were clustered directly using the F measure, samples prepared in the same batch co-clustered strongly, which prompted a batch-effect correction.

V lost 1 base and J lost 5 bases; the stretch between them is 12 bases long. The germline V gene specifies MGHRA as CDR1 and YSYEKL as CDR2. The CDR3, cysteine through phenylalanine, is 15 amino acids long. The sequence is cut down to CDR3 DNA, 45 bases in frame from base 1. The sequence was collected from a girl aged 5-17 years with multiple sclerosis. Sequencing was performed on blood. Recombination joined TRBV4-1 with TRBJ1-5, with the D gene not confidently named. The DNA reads TGCGCCAGCAGCCAAGTTTTTACAGCAGATCAGCCCCAGCATTTT. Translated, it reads CASSQVFTADQPQHF.